Listed below are T cell receptor beta chains from one sample, sequenced in a study of blood T cell repertoires in COVID-19. TCRdb's table, derived via immunoSEQ multiplex PCR, lists solely in-frame clones and lacks some. Among roughly 500,000 clones listed, roughly 90% were seen once. Sequenced sample: PBMCs or T cells enriched from blood (not recorded which). These receptors were obtained from a woman aged 40 to 50 who had recovered from COVID-19. CDR3s leave out the opening cysteine and the closing phenylalanine or tryptophan. The order of the fields is V gene, CDR3 protein.

>TRBV5-6
ASSLGTEGNTIY
>TRBV2
ASSVIQGSTEAF
>TRBV19
ASRSSNEETQY
>TRBV4-3
ASSQARDRGREQY
>TRBV28
ASRSRGYEQY
>TRBV5-5
ASSLARLAGAYEQY
>TRBV5-1
ASSLASGVSYNEQF
>TRBV15
ATSTRTDPSTNEKLF
>TRBV30
AWSVLASGRIVAYNEQF
>TRBV4-3
ASSQDGRSGTGGEQY
>TRBV2
ASLLPAPAGEQY
>TRBV24-1
ATSETQGARNQPQH
>TRBV5-8
ASSTSGGNSPLH
>TRBV11-2
ASSLGTTSGTLDEQF
>TRBV5-6
ASSLLAGGPLLGYEQY
>TRBV7-2
ASSLDIQETQY
>TRBV29-1
SVREGKAF
>TRBV5-1
ASSRTGYYNEQF
>TRBV19
ASSPDDREEAWYTEAF
>TRBV29-1
SVELQGNTEAF
>TRBV19
ASSTQGNPPDTQY
>TRBV18
ASSHQASTDTQY
>TRBV19
ASTNKAGLAEPPNTGELF
>TRBV5-4
ASSPKSGSKNIQY